What follows are 20 T cell receptor beta chains derived from one specimen sequenced in a study of blood T cell repertoires in COVID-19. Produced via immunoSEQ multiplex PCR; TCRdb's table is partial and in-frame only. Of approximately 200,000 clones listed, approximately 75% are singletons. The sample was PBMCs or T cells enriched from blood (not recorded which). These receptors all stem from a man aged 35-49 years who had recovered from COVID-19.

Concerning this clone: Mismatch with germline at one junction end may stem from a read error. The V call is TRBV12-3 or TRBV12-4, the J call TRBJ2-7; 7 bases match TRBD1. The CDR3 has 12 amino acids. Here the CDR3 reads CASKQGGGQEIF. The CDR3 region has the DNA TGTGCCAGCAAACAAGGTGGAGGACAGGAGATCTTC.

V usage is TRBV18 and J usage is TRBJ1-3, with D uncertain. Germline assignment: CDR1 KGHSH and CDR2 LQKENI. Trimming removed 3 bases at V and 0 bases at J, with 9 bases between. CDR3 length: 15 amino acids. In DNA, the CDR3 is TGTGCCAGCTCACCCTCAGTGATCTCTGGAAACACCATATATTTT. It yields the protein CASSPSVISGNTIYF.

This chain uses TRBV5-6 with TRBJ2-4; TRBD1 is a possible D gene (6 bases). Germline CDR1 is SGHDT and CDR2 is YYEEEE. The CDR3 covers 17 residues. V dropped 0 bases and J dropped 0 bases, with 13 bases sitting between them. CDR3 residues: CASSLAIGQSAKNIQYF. Here the CDR3 DNA reads TGTGCCAGCAGCTTGGCCATTGGACAGTCAGCCAAAAACATTCAGTACTTC. Full variable domain (outside the CDR3, taken from reference TRBV5-6 and TRBJ2-4): DAGVTQSPTHLIKTRGQQVTLRCSPKSGHDTVSWYQQALGQGPQFIFQYYEEEERQRGNFPDRFSGHQFPNYSSELNVNALLLGDSALYLCASSLAIGQSAKNIQYFGAGTRLSVL.

V usage is TRBV29-1 and J usage is TRBJ2-6, with TRBD1 identical over 7 bases. Germline V gene lookup returns CDR1 SQVTM and CDR2 ANQGSEA. V lost 4 bases, J lost 1 base, and 10 bases stayed unmatched. CDR3 length equals 17 residues. CDR3 loop: CSVGGEGAESGANVLTF. CDR3 DNA: TGCAGCGTTGGGGGAGAGGGGGCTGAATCTGGGGCCAACGTCCTGACTTTC. Supplemented by reference TRBV29-1 and TRBJ2-6, the full variable domain reads SAVISQKPSRDICQRGTSLTIQCQVDSQVTMMFWYRQQPGQSLTLIATANQGSEATYESGFVIDKFPISRPNLTFSTLTVSNMSPEDSSIYLCSVGGEGAESGANVLTFGAGSRLTVL.

The chain uses TRBV3-1 (or the pseudogene TRBV3-2) and TRBJ1-5; 7 bases agree with TRBD1. Germline lookup yields CDR1 LGHDT and CDR2 YNNKEL (reference sequence). The CDR3 totals 14 residues. Trimming at V came to 3 bases and at J to 9 bases, leaving 8 bases not matched to a gene. In nucleotides, the CDR3 is TGTGCCAGCAGCCAGGCCGGACAGGCTATGCCCCAGCATTTT. Protein product: CASSQAGQAMPQHF.

Notes on this clone: Germline is not matched at one junction end, which may reflect a read error. V usage is TRBV7-9 and J usage is TRBJ1-3; no firm D call. Germline V gene data show CDR1 as SEHNR and CDR2 as FQNEAQ (reference sequence). This CDR3 has 12 residues. CDR3 nucleotides: TGTGCCAGCAGTTCCCACCCAAACACCATATGTTTT. This sequence encodes CASSSHPNTICF.

This clone occurred a few times. This chain links TRBV6-5 with TRBJ2-4; 8 nucleotides agree with TRBD2. V lost 7 bases, J lost 3 bases, and 8 bases stayed unmatched. This CDR3 has 15 amino acids. Germline values: CDR1 MNHEY, CDR2 SVGAGI. CDR3 protein: CASNERELGKNIQYF. The DNA for the CDR3 is TGTGCCAGCAACGAGCGGGAGTTGGGCAAAAACATTCAGTACTTC.

J is TRBJ1-3 and V is TRBV2; D is unresolved. Per the germline V gene, CDR1 is SNHLY and CDR2 is FYNNEI. V lost 8 bases and J lost 4, with 15 bases in between. The CDR3 is 14 residues long. CDR3 sequence (DNA): TGTGCCAGCCTCCCGGAAGCGGTCGGAAACACCATATATTTT. It codes for CASLPEAVGNTIYF.

The J gene is TRBJ1-1, the V gene TRBV27, with D tentatively TRBD1 (5 bases). V was cut by 1 base and J by 3 bases, with 6 bases left in between. The germline gives CDR1 MNHEY, CDR2 SMNVEV (reference sequence). This CDR3 is built from 13 residues. CDR3 loop: CASSLWGDTEAFF. The DNA of the CDR3 is TGTGCCAGCAGTTTATGGGGGGACACTGAAGCTTTCTTT.

V is TRBV9 and J is TRBJ2-3, with 9 bases lining up with TRBD1. The V gene end was trimmed by 3 bases and the J gene end by 3 bases; junction bases not matched to a gene: 8. This CDR3 region has 16 residues. Per the germline V gene, CDR1 is SGDLS and CDR2 is YYNGEE. The DNA for the CDR3 is TGTGCCAGCAGCGAAACAGGGGGCATGGGTACAGATACGCAGTATTTT. It codes for CASSETGGMGTDTQYF.

The chain has TRBV21-1 and TRBJ2-2; whether TRBD2, the table's D call, matches the DNA was not checked. TRBV21-1 is designated a pseudogene. There are 15 residues in the CDR3. CDR3 in DNA: TGTGCCAGCAGCTCAGAGGGGAGGGGAGCCGGGGAGCTGTTTTTT. Amino acids: CASSSEGRGAGELFF.

V is TRBV4-1 and J is TRBJ2-1, with TRBD2 matching over 15 bases. After removal of 4 bases from V and 6 bases from J, the junction contained 10 bases not matched to a gene. The germline gives CDR1 MGHRA, CDR2 YSYEKL. The CDR3 has 18 residues. The CDR3 protein is CASSRGLAGGSFSNEQFF. The DNA of the CDR3 is TGCGCCAGCAGCCGCGGACTAGCGGGAGGGTCTTTCTCCAATGAGCAGTTCTTC.

The chain couples TRBV6-5 to TRBJ2-7; 10 bases are a match to TRBD2. The CDR3 length is 13 residues. Germline V gene lookup returns CDR1 MNHEY and CDR2 SVGAGI. With 7 bases clipped from V and 4 bases from J, the junction kept 4 bases outside the gene matches. The CDR3: CASKLAGDYEQYF. In DNA form, the CDR3 reads TGTGCCAGCAAGCTAGCGGGGGATTACGAGCAGTACTTC.

The chain combines TRBV18 with TRBJ2-2; D not certain. The V gene's germline CDR1 is KGHSH and CDR2 LQKENI. V was shortened by 0 bases and J by 3 bases, with 8 bases between the two germline ends. The length of the CDR3 is 15 residues. DNA of the CDR3: TGTGCCAGCTCACCACCGGCCATTCACACCGGGGAGCTGTTTTTT. Its translation: CASSPPAIHTGELFF.

CDR3 loop: CASRSQGADTGELFF. In DNA form, the CDR3 reads TGCGCCAGCAGGTCCCAGGGGGCGGACACCGGGGAGCTGTTTTTT. The chain employs TRBV5-1 and TRBJ2-2, with 8 bases fitting TRBD1. The germline V gene has CDR1 SGHRS and CDR2 YFSETQ. The length of the CDR3 is 15 residues. J was trimmed by 3 bases and V by 5 bases; bases with no gene match: 6.

The chain uses TRBV28 and TRBJ1-4, with a possible D match to TRBD1 (5 bases). Deletions cut 6 bases from V and 3 bases from J, with 11 bases between. This CDR3 comprises 14 residues. Looked up from germline, CDR1 is MDHEN and CDR2 is SYDVKM. CDR3 coding DNA: TGTGCCAGCAGACGACAGATCCCTAATGAAAAACTGTTTTTT. It translates to CASRRQIPNEKLFF.

The chain recombines TRBV19 with TRBJ2-2; a weak D match, TRBD2 (5 bases). The ends were cut back, 4 bases at V and 5 bases at J, with 14 bases in the middle. CDR3 size: 15 residues. Germline lookup yields CDR1 LNHDA and CDR2 SQIVND (reference sequence). The CDR3 DNA reads TGTGCCAGTAGTAGCCCCGGGCCGGGGACCGGGGAGCTGTTTTTT. Translation: CASSSPGPGTGELFF.

The chain is built from TRBV2 and TRBJ1-4, with D hard to call. Per germline, CDR1 SNHLY and CDR2 FYNNEI. CDR3 length: 13 amino acids. V gave up 6 bases and J gave up 8 bases, with 13 bases separating them. CDR3 in amino acids: CASRVFRREKLFF. CDR3 DNA: TGTGCCAGCAGAGTATTTAGGCGGGAAAAACTGTTTTTT.

The genes are TRBV15 and TRBJ2-1; 7 positions agree with TRBD1. The J segment lost 3 bases and the V segment lost 4 bases, leaving 6 bases of the junction unmatched. This CDR3 has 15 amino acids. Germline CDR1 LNHNV, CDR2 YYDKDF (reference sequence). The CDR3 bases are TGTGCCACCAGCACCCGACAGGGCGGCTACAATGAGCAGTTCTTC. Translating it yields CATSTRQGGYNEQFF.

This clone was found a few times. V is TRBV2 and J is TRBJ2-3, with D unresolved. The CDR3 extends over 10 amino acids. Per germline, CDR1 SNHLY and CDR2 FYNNEI. Trimming left V 5 bases short and J 8 bases short, with 5 bases between. The CDR3 DNA sequence: TGTGCCAGCAGTATCGGTACGCAGTATTTT. Translating it yields CASSIGTQYF.